This entry lists 3 T cell receptor beta chains sequenced from one sample in a study of cytomegalovirus exposure and HLA in healthy donors. Both 60 Vbeta primers and 13 Jbeta primers went into the PCR. TCRdb keeps only in-frame clones here, not all; method: immunoSEQ multiplex PCR. The table includes about 210,000 clones, about 86% detected once. The sample consisted of PBMCs. The receptors originated from a man in his forties or fifties in good health and CMV-seropositive.

The chain is built from TRBV7-2 and TRBJ1-2, with unresolved D. Per germline, CDR1 SGHTA and CDR2 FQGNSA. The CDR3 is 14 residues long. V lost 5 bases, J lost 7 bases, and 17 bases lay in between. The CDR3 is CASSTGQSHSGYTF. For the CDR3, the DNA is TGTGCCAGCAGCACCGGTCAATCGCACAGTGGCTACACCTTC.

The V gene is TRBV28, the J gene TRBJ1-1; D is perhaps TRBD1 (6 bases). The CDR3 totals 14 residues. V was pared by 3 bases and J by 4 bases, with 12 bases between. Per the germline V gene, CDR1 is MDHEN and CDR2 is SYDVKM. CDR3: CASSLIGQLTEAFF. CDR3 sequence (DNA): TGTGCCAGCAGTTTGATCGGACAGCTCACTGAAGCTTTCTTT.

The chain carries TRBV5-1 and TRBJ2-3; 7 nucleotides match TRBD2. The CDR3 has 18 amino acids. The ends lost 0 bases at V and 2 bases at J; junction bases unmatched: 12. Germline CDR1 and CDR2: SGHRS and YFSETQ. This CDR3 is CASSLESMSGTYTDTQYF. The CDR3, as DNA: TGCGCCAGCAGCTTGGAAAGTATGAGCGGGACTTACACAGATACGCAGTATTTT.